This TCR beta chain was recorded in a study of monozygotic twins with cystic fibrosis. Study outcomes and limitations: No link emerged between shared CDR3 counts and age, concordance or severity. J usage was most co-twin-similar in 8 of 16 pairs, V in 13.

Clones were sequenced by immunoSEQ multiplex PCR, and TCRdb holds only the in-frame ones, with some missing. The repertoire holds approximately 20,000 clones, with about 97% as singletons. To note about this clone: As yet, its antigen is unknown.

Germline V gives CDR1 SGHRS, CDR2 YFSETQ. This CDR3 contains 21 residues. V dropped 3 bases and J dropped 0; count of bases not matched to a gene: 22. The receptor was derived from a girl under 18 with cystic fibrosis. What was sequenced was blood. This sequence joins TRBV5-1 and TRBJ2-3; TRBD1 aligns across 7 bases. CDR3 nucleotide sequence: TGCGCCAGCAGCTCTGAACAGGGGAGACAACATGTCTTCCCTAGCACAGATACGCAGTATTTT. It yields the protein CASSSEQGRQHVFPSTDTQYF.